This T cell receptor (beta chain) came from a study of T cell repertoires in cytomegalovirus infection. TCRdb reanalysed the reads using MiXCR and keeps one entry per CDR3 protein. The sample contains over 100,000 distinct CDR3 sequences, over 9% of which appear only once. CDR3 length: 14 residues. V was cut by 2 bases and J by 3 bases, with 11 bases left in between. CDR1 MGHRA and CDR2 YSYEKL come from the germline V gene. Findings and caveats of the study: The cumulative frequency of public TCR beta families distinguished individuals who carried CMV together with the relevant HLA. Clonotypes of TCR beta that were HLA-C-restricted and CMV-specific dominated the ex vivo response.

As to this clonotype: Its cognate antigen is unknown.

The receptor was isolated from a human donor in good health (CMV status not recorded). Some clones in this sample may be carry-over from other donors' samples. The specimen was PBMCs, sequenced either directly or after in vitro stimulation (not recorded which). This chain joins TRBV4-1 and TRBJ2-7, with D tentatively TRBD2 (6 bases). The CDR3 here is CASSQPGLNYEQYF. CDR3 bases: TGCGCCAGCAGCCAACCGGGACTGAACTACGAGCAGTACTTC.